This TCR beta chain stems from a study of T-cell memory formation after mild COVID-19. From the 5' RACE reads, TCRdb called clonotypes with MiXCR, one entry per CDR3 protein. The table includes under 400,000 distinct CDR3 sequences, approximately 21% detected once. Sequenced input: PBMCs or a T cell subset sorted from them (not recorded which). The TCR sequence derives from an adult woman who had mild COVID-19 (a few samples of this study predate the infection). Cell type and time point are not known.

In nucleotides, the CDR3 is TGTGCCAGCAGCATTGGACTAGCGGGGGTCCTATCCTACAATGAGCAGTTCTTC. It codes for CASSIGLAGVLSYNEQFF. The chain combines TRBV9 with TRBJ2-1; 13 positions agree with TRBD2. The CDR3 is 18 amino acids. The germline CDR1 and CDR2 sequences are SGDLS and YYNGEE. Trimming took 4 bases from V and 1 from J; bases not matched to a gene: 8.